This TCR beta chain appears in the sequencing data of a study of T-cell memory formation after mild COVID-19 listed by TCRdb under 2021. As for the study more broadly: Most TCR sequence clusters were specific to one of the two donors. Longitudinal TCRalpha and TCRbeta repertoire sequencing tracked T-cell clones expanding and contracting after mild COVID-19 in two donors. The cohort was made up of two young adult volunteers, one female and one male, who were previously healthy. Paper-wide results and their limitations: Some responding clones were detected in pre-infection memory, suggesting pre-existing cross-reactive memory T cells joined the SARS-CoV-2 response. The second-wave clones that peaked on day 37 were not confirmed to be SARS-CoV-2 specific. Balanced CD4/CD8 phenotypes were observed for clones contracting from day 15 to 85, whereas a bias towards CD4+ was observed for a second wave of clones expanding from day 15 to 37. Contracting CD4+ clones appeared mostly in the CM and EM memory subsets, whereas CD8+ clones were enriched in EMRA. The study included only a couple of mild cases, and larger cohorts that include severe cases with pre-infection samples were judged to be necessary.

About this clonotype itself: It has no known antigen specificity. It has no much larger one-base neighbor in the sample; base qualities were not kept.

The instrument given in TCRdb is Illumina NovaSeq 6000. TCRalpha and TCRbeta cDNA libraries were constructed by 5'RACE with constant-segment primers, with sample barcodes and unique molecular identifiers being introduced. Trizol reagent was used to extract RNA from every sample. The libraries were amplified in two PCR steps, and the second step added a second sample barcode and Illumina TruSeq adapters. Sequencing of the libraries was done on an Illumina NovaSeq, producing 2 x 150 bp paired-end reads. Turning to the authors' computational methods: Demultiplexing of reads and collapsing into UMI-guided consensus sequences were performed with migec v1.2.7. With mixcr v2.1.11, UMI consensuses were aligned to TRA and TRB V and J templates and assembled into clonotypes. A clonotype was counted as expanded or contracted only when both edgeR and NoisET called the clonotype significant, with the noise models trained on biological replicates. For edgeR calls, the thresholds were a false discovery rate-adjusted p below 0.01 and a log2 fold-change of 1. As an exploratory analysis of dynamics, PCA with hierarchical clustering was applied to max-normalized trajectories of the 1000 most abundant clonotypes. Separately sequenced CD4+ and CD8+ repertoires were used to assign a CD4 or CD8 phenotype to each responding clone. Using fastp trimming at Q25 and MiXCR clonotype assembly, TCRdb reanalyzed the public sequencing data and kept in-frame beta chains. Identical CDR3 protein sequences are pooled into one entry, listed with their most common genes and DNA. These V and J calls rely on TCRdb rather than the paper's analysis. In this sample the table shows about 400,000 distinct CDR3 sequences, about 22% of which occur a single time. 10% to 15% of the sample rests with the top ten.

PBMCs were isolated by Ficoll-Paque density gradient centrifugation. CDR1 SEHNR and CDR2 FQNEAQ were looked up in the germline V gene (reference sequence). Counted from cysteine to phenylalanine, this CDR3 has 20 amino acids. The read is trimmed to its CDR3 DNA, 60 bases read in frame from base 1. V has 5 bases trimmed and J has 0 bases trimmed; junction bases matching no gene number 16. The chain joins TRBV7-9 to TRBJ2-2, and TRBD2 aligns with 9 junction nucleotides. What was sequenced was PBMCs or a T cell subset sorted from them (not recorded which). This clonotype originated in an adult woman who had mild COVID-19 (a few samples of this study predate the infection). The sample titles of this study are shuffled in the database, so cell type and time point are left out; the donor was told from shared clones. The CDR3 reads as follows: CASSPSGWSGGTSNTGELFF. The nucleotide sequence reads TGTGCCAGCAGCCCCTCTGGATGGAGCGGGGGGACCTCGAACACCGGGGAGCTGTTTTTT.